This TCR beta chain is from a study of blood T cell repertoires in COVID-19. In the study overall: Sites in the United States, Italy and Spain provided acute and convalescent COVID-19 samples. Sources were T cells, B-cell-depleted T cells, or PBMCs; the material itself was cDNA or gDNA.

This CDR3 has 12 residues. The trim removed 6 bases at V and 14 bases at J, leaving 3 bases unmatched. CDR1 is MDHEN, CDR2 SYDVKM, per germline. In the study's own analysis: By means of reference gene primer amplification, nucleated cell counts were estimated. Sequencing used immunoSEQ multiplex PCR; TCRdb keeps in-frame clones, though not all of them. Clonal size and the V and J genes are those of that table, whereas D and trimming came from the DNA. This sample yields around 190,000 clones, of which around 80% are seen a single time; about 13% belongs to the top ten. The genes are TRBV28 and TRBJ2-1, with 14 bases fitting TRBD2. Sequencing used peripheral blood. The TCR was taken from a human donor in a cohort sampled during active COVID-19. Here the CDR3 reads CASRWTSGRKFF. DNA for the CDR3: TGTGCCAGCAGGTGGACTAGCGGGAGGAAGTTCTTC.